This T cell receptor (beta chain) was recorded in a study of shared clonotypes between healthy human individuals. As defined, naive CD8 cells were CD45RO-negative and positively selected for CCR7, with terminally differentiated effector memory CD45RA+ cells excluded. Points from the study as a whole: Across a handful of donors, naive CD4 shared roughly 5%, naive CD8 around 3.8%, memory CD4 approximately 2.5%, memory CD8 approximately 0.4%. In the sorted subsets, rarefaction showed sequencing was incomplete despite large depth.

About this clone itself: Antigen unknown. Additional DNA sequences in this sample encode the identical CDR3.

The run depth of the assay was deep. Authors' processing steps: ImmunoSEQ sequences covered only the junction and lacked quality scores; filtering therefore differed. The table came from immunoSEQ multiplex PCR; TCRdb's copy has only in-frame clones and leaves some out. V and J calls and clone size come straight from that table; D and trimming were deduced from the DNA. In the table there are about 2 million clones, approximately 95% of which are singletons. CDR3 length equals 13 residues. Looked up from germline, CDR1 is GTSNPN and CDR2 is SVGIG (reference sequence). V was trimmed by 0 bases and J by 1 base, leaving 4 bases between them.

The sample taken for sequencing was naive CD8+ T cells sorted from blood. The chain has TRBV30 and TRBJ1-5, with no clear D. The TCR sequence derives from a man between 18 and 29 years old in good health. The CDR3 bases are TGTGCCTGGAGTGTCGAAAGCAATCAGCCCCAGCATTTT. This gives the protein CAWSVESNQPQHF. The complete variable domain, with remaining parts taken from reference TRBV30 and TRBJ1-5, reads SQTIHQWPATLVQPVGSPLSLECTVEGTSNPNLYWYRQAAGRGLQLLFYSVGIGQISSEVPQNLSASRPQDRQFILSSKKLLLSDSGFYLCAWSVESNQPQHFGDGTRLSIL.